A single T cell receptor (beta chain) is shown here with its context. As yet, its antigen is unknown. V dropped 0 bases and J dropped 3 bases, with 4 bases sitting between them. The CDR3 is 13 residues long. Germline CDR1 SGDLS, CDR2 YYNGEE. The data were taken from a study of T cell responses to AZD1222 COVID-19 vaccine. The study's findings and limits: Regions 160-218 and 743-854 held dominance among vaccine-associated CD4 TCRs, which spanned spike. The donor cohort was predominantly white British with a female majority, and clonal diversity may have been underestimated. Just 5 or 6 AZD1222 recipients tested seropositive at baseline.

The protocol was immunoSEQ multiplex PCR, while the TCRdb copy is restricted to in-frame clones and leaves out a portion. The sample holds about 83,000 clones, more than 70% seen once. Here the sequenced sample was peripheral blood, taken on day 0 of AZD1222 vaccination. This TCR came from an adult in good health. The rearrangement links TRBV9 to TRBJ2-1; D gene ambiguous. The CDR3 sequence: CASSVGYYNEQFF. In DNA, the CDR3 is TGTGCCAGCAGCGTAGGGTACTACAATGAGCAGTTCTTC.